Sequencing of this T cell receptor beta chain was carried out in a study of HIV-infected patients and healthy controls. Study findings and constraints: During therapy, HIV-associated CDR3s fell significantly in frequency, while CMV-associated CDR3s did not change significantly.

About 550 ng RNA was reverse transcribed with alpha and beta constant-region primers. Each of the alpha and beta chains got its own library through chain-specific third strand synthesis with indices. The SP2 site served as the priming point for second strand synthesis. TCRdb passed the 5' RACE reads through MiXCR, listing each CDR3 protein once. The table has roughly 16,000 distinct CDR3 sequences, 5.5% seen once. In its sample, this clonotype was seen many times. Its specificity is not known. The CDR3 runs to 16 residues. Germline CDR1 is SEHNR and CDR2 is FQNEAQ (reference sequence). V lost 3 bases and J lost 2; bases outside the gene matches: 1. No cell fractionation was done, so the repertoire covers all unsorted peripheral blood T cells.

The TCR sequence derives from an adult in good health. The V gene is TRBV7-9, the J gene TRBJ2-2; 12 bases are a match to TRBD2. Material: blood. Written as DNA, the CDR3 is TGTGCCAGCAGCTTCGGACTAGCGGGAAACACCGGGGAGCTGTTTTTT. It encodes CASSFGLAGNTGELFF.